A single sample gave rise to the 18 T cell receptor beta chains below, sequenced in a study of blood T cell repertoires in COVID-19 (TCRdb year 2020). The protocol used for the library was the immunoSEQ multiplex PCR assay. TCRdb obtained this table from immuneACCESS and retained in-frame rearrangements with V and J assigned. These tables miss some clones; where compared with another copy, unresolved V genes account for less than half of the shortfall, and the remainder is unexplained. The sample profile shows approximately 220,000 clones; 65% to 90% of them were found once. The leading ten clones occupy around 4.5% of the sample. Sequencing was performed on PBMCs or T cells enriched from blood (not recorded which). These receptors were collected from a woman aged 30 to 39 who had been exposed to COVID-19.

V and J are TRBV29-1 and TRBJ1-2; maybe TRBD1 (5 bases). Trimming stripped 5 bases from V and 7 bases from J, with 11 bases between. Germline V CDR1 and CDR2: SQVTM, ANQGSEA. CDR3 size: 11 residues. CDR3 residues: CSVKKGAGYTF. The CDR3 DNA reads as TGCAGCGTTAAAAAAGGGGCTGGCTACACCTTC. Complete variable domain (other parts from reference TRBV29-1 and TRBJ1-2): SAVISQKPSRDICQRGTSLTIQCQVDSQVTMMFWYRQQPGQSLTLIATANQGSEATYESGFVIDKFPISRPNLTFSTLTVSNMSPEDSSIYLCSVKKGAGYTFGSGTRLTVV.

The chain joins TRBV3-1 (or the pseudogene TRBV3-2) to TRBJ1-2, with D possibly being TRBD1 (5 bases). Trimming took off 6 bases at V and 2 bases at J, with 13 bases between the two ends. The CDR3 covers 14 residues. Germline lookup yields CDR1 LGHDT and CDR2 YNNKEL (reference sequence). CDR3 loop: CASSLGAGNYGYTF. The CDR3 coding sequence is TGTGCCAGCAGTCTTGGTGCAGGGAACTATGGCTACACCTTC.

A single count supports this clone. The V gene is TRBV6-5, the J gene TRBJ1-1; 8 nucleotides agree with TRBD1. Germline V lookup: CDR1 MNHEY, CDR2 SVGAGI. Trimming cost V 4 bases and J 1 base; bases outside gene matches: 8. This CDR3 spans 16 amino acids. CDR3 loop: CASSFSTGAGNTEAFF. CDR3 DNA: TGTGCCAGCAGTTTTTCGACAGGGGCGGGGAACACTGAAGCTTTCTTT.

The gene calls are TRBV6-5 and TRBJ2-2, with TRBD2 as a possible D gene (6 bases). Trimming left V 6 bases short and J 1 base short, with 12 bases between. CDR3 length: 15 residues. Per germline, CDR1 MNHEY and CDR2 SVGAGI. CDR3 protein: CASSHGGLNTGELFF. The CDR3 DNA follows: TGTGCCAGCAGCCACGGGGGTTTGAACACCGGGGAGCTGTTTTTT.

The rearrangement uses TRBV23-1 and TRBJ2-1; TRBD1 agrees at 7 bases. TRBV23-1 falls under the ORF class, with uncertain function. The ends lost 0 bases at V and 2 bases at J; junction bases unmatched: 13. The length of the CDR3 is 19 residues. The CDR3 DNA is TGCGCCAGCAGTCAATCAAGGGACAGCGGATTCCCCCCCTACAATGAGCAGTTCTTC. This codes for CASSQSRDSGFPPYNEQFF.

The CDR3 DNA reads TGCGCCAGCAGCTTCGGCCAGGGGGGCATTCAGTACTTC. Its protein product is CASSFGQGGIQYF. This sequence joins TRBV5-1 and TRBJ2-4, with D tentatively TRBD1 (7 bases). The CDR3 runs 13 residues. Germline CDR1 is SGHRS and CDR2 is YFSETQ. Trimming pared 2 bases from V and 9 bases from J, leaving 12 bases between.

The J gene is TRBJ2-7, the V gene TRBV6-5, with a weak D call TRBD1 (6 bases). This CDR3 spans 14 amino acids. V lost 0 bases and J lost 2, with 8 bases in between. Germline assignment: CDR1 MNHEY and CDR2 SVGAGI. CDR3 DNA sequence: TGTGCCAGCAGTTACTCCCAGGGGACCTACGAGCAGTACTTC. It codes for CASSYSQGTYEQYF.

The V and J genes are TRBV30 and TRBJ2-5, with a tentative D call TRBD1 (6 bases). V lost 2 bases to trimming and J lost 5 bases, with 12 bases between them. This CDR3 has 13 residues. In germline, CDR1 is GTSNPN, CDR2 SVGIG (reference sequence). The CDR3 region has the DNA TGTGCCTGGAGTAGGCAGGGGCCGGAGACCCAGTACTTC. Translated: CAWSRQGPETQYF. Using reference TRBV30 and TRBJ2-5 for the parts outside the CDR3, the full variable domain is SQTIHQWPATLVQPVGSPLSLECTVEGTSNPNLYWYRQAAGRGLQLLFYSVGIGQISSEVPQNLSASRPQDRQFILSSKKLLLSDSGFYLCAWSRQGPETQYFGPGTRLLVL.

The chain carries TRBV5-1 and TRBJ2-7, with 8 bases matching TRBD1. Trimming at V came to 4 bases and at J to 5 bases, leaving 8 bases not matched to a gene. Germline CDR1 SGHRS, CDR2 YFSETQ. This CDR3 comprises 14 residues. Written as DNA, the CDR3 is TGCGCCAGCAGCGACCTGACAGGGGCCCACGAGCAGTACTTC. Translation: CASSDLTGAHEQYF.

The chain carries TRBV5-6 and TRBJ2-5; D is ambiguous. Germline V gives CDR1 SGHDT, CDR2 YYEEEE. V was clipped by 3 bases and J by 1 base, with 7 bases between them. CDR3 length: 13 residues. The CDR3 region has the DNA TGTGCCAGCAGCTCTCGTCTCCAAGAGACCCAGTACTTC. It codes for CASSSRLQETQYF.

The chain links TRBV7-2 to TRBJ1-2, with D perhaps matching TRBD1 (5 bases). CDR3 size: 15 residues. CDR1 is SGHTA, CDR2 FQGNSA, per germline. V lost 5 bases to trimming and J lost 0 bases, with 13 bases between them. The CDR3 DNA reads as TGTGCCAGCAGCCAACCGCAGGGATCTAACTATGGCTACACCTTC. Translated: CASSQPQGSNYGYTF.

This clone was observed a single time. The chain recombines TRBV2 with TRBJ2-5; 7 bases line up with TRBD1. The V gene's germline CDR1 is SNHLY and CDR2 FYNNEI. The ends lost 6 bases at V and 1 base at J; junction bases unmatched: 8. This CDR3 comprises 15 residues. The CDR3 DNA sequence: TGTGCCAGCAGGAAGGGACAGAGCGGCCAAGAGACCCAGTACTTC. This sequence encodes CASRKGQSGQETQYF.

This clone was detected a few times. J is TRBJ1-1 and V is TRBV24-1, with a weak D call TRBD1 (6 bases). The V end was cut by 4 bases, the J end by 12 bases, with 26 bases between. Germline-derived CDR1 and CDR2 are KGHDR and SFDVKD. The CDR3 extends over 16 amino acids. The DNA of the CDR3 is TGTGCCACCAGTGACACAACGTCCCGAGGGCACAGGGTGACTTTCTTT. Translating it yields CATSDTTSRGHRVTFF.

CDR3 loop: CASSLRLAGSLEQFF. CDR3 nucleotide sequence: TGTGCCAGCAGCTTACGACTAGCGGGAAGTTTGGAGCAGTTCTTC. V gene TRBV7-2 combines with J gene TRBJ2-1; 11 positions agree with TRBD2. The CDR3 runs to 15 residues. V was pared by 2 bases and J by 10 bases, with 7 bases of the junction left unmatched. CDR1 is SGHTA and CDR2 is FQGNSA in the germline V gene.

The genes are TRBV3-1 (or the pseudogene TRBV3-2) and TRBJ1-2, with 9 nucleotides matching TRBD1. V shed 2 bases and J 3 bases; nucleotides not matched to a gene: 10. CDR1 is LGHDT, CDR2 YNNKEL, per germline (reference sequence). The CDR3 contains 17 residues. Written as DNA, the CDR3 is TGTGCCAGCAGCCAACCGGGACAGGGTCGTTCCTACTATGGCTACACCTTC. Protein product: CASSQPGQGRSYYGYTF.

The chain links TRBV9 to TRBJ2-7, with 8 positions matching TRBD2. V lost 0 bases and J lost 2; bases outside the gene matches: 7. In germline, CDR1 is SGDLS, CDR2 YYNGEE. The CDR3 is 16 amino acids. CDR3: CASSVDGGADAYEQYF. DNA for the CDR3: TGTGCCAGCAGCGTAGACGGGGGGGCAGATGCCTACGAGCAGTACTTC. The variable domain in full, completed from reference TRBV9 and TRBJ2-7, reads DSGVTQTPKHLITATGQRVTLRCSPRSGDLSVYWYQQSLDQGLQFLIQYYNGEERAKGNILERFSAQQFPDLHSELNLSSLELGDSALYFCASSVDGGADAYEQYFGPGTRLTVT.

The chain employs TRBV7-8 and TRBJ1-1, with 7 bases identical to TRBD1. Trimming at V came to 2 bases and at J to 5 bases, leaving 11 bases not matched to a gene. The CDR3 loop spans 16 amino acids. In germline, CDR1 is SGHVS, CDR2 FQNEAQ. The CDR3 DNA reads TGTGCCAGCAGCTTACGGGACAGCAGTTTGGGGACTGAAGCTTTCTTT. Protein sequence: CASSLRDSSLGTEAFF.

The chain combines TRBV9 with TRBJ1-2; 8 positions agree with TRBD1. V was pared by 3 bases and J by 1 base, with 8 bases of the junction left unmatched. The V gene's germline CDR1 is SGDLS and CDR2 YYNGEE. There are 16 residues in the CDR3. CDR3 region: CASSGPGQAFNYGYTF. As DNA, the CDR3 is TGTGCCAGCAGCGGTCCGGGACAGGCCTTTAACTATGGCTACACCTTC.